These 7 T cell receptor beta chains came from one sample sequenced in a study of control samples from healthy donors and cancer patients. The protocol was immunoSEQ multiplex PCR, while the TCRdb copy is restricted to in-frame clones and leaves out a portion. There are about 160,000 clones in the sample; approximately 90% occur only once, and roughly 0.64% lies in the top ten. Material: blood. These receptors all come from a woman under 40 in good health.

The chain uses TRBV5-1 and TRBJ2-1; a weak D match, TRBD2 (6 bases). The length of the CDR3 is 14 residues. The germline V and J ends were trimmed by 0 bases and 5 bases, with 9 bases remaining between them. Germline loops: CDR1 SGHRS, CDR2 YFSETQ. The CDR3 loop is CASSLAGVNNEQFF. The CDR3 DNA is TGCGCCAGCAGCTTGGCGGGAGTAAACAATGAGCAGTTCTTC.

The chain joins TRBV4-3 to TRBJ2-7; 11 bases fit TRBD2. J gave up 0 bases and V 4 bases, and 5 bases lay outside the gene matches. The CDR3 totals 16 residues. CDR1 and CDR2 from the germline V gene are LGHNA and YSLEER. CDR3 protein: CASSPTGTSGSYEQYF. As DNA, the CDR3 is TGCGCCAGCAGCCCAACGGGGACTAGCGGCTCCTACGAGCAGTACTTC.

The J gene is TRBJ2-2, the V gene TRBV28; TRBD2 agrees at 11 bases. Trimming at V came to 7 bases and at J to 5 bases, leaving 6 bases not matched to a gene. The V gene's germline CDR1 is MDHEN and CDR2 SYDVKM. This CDR3 has 15 residues. The CDR3 DNA reads as TGTGCCAGCACCCCCGCTAGCGGGAGGACCGGGGAGCTGTTTTTT. Protein sequence: CASTPASGRTGELFF.

The gene calls are TRBV3-1 (or the pseudogene TRBV3-2) and TRBJ2-7; D is uncertain. Looked up from germline, CDR1 is LGHDT and CDR2 is YNNKEL (reference sequence). The CDR3 totals 12 residues. Trimming took 1 base from V and 3 from J, leaving 4 bases between them. The CDR3 here is CASSQGFYEQYF. The CDR3 nucleotides read TGTGCCAGCAGCCAAGGATTCTACGAGCAGTACTTC.

As concerns this clone: The same CDR3 is also encoded by other DNA sequences in this sample. The rearrangement links TRBV7-9 to TRBJ2-7; D uncertain. With 4 bases removed from V and 2 bases from J, the gap between germline ends came to 3 bases. CDR1 and CDR2 from the germline V gene are SEHNR and FQNEAQ (reference sequence). The CDR3 runs 11 residues. The CDR3 reads CASSSAYEQYF. In nucleotides, the CDR3 is TGTGCCAGCAGCTCTGCCTACGAGCAGTACTTC.

The rearrangement links TRBV11-3 to TRBJ2-7; 9 bases are shared with TRBD2. From germline, CDR1 is SGHNT and CDR2 YENEEA. The CDR3 has 18 residues. J was trimmed by 3 bases and V by 1 base; bases with no gene match: 13. The CDR3 nucleotides are TGTGCCAGCAGCTTAGGCGGACTAGCGAGGGAAGGGGACTACGAGCAGTACTTC. It yields the protein CASSLGGLAREGDYEQYF.

The J gene is TRBJ1-2, the V gene TRBV19, with TRBD1 identical over 7 bases. CDR3 length: 13 residues. V shed 10 bases and J 3 bases; nucleotides not matched to a gene: 8. Germline values: CDR1 LNHDA, CDR2 SQIVND (reference sequence). DNA for the CDR3: TGTGCCACTCGGACAGGCTCCTACTATGGCTACACCTTC. Translating gives CATRTGSYYGYTF. Using reference TRBV19 and TRBJ1-2 for the parts outside the CDR3, the full variable domain is DGGITQSPKYLFRKEGQNVTLSCEQNLNHDAMYWYRQDPGQGLRLIYYSQIVNDFQKGDIAEGYSVSREKKESFPLTVTSAQKNPTAFYLCATRTGSYYGYTFGSGTRLTVV.